This paragraph reports one T cell receptor (beta chain). Trimming took off 0 bases at V and 8 bases at J, with 16 bases between the two ends. Germline CDR1 GTSNPN, CDR2 SVGIG (reference sequence). The CDR3 consists of 15 residues. Cohort assignment relied on participant-reported clinical history. The data are from a study of blood T cell repertoires in COVID-19. Study at large: Samples taken during acute and convalescent COVID-19 were collected in the United States, Italy and Spain. T cells, B-cell-depleted T cells, or PBMCs supplied cDNA or gDNA.

How the authors handled the data: Counts of nucleated cells, estimated from reference gene primer amplification, were obtained. TCRdb keeps only in-frame clones here, not all; method: immunoSEQ multiplex PCR. V, J and clone size are those of that table, while D and trimming were read from the DNA. The sample includes about 160,000 clones, 81% of them seen just once. The sequenced material came from PBMCs or T cells enriched from blood (not recorded which). This rearrangement joins TRBV30 to TRBJ2-2; D possibly corresponds to TRBD2 (5 bases). This receptor was obtained from a woman aged 40 to 50 with acute COVID-19. CDR3 sequence: CAWSVPQLTGGELFF. Here the CDR3 DNA reads TGTGCCTGGAGTGTTCCCCAACTAACGGGGGGGGAGCTGTTTTTT.